The clone carrying this TCR beta chain was seen a handful of times. Its cognate antigen is unknown. CDR1 and CDR2 from the germline V gene are SGDLS and YYNGEE. With 0 bases removed from V and 7 bases from J, the gap between germline ends came to 13 bases. The CDR3 contains 14 residues. TCRB transcripts that were expressed got sequenced, as all of the isolated RNA had been reverse transcribed. Sequencing was performed with immunoSEQ multiplex PCR; in TCRdb, only in-frame clones are kept and a portion is missing. The sample shows about 180,000 clones, 10% to 15% of them seen only once. The data belong to a study of beta chain features in type 1 diabetes. Findings and caveats of the study: cDNA-based reads could over-represent cells with high TCR expression.

The source is a woman aged 18-35 years in good health. The rearrangement links TRBV9 to TRBJ1-1; D is unclear. Sequencing was done on a sample of central memory CD4+ T cells from blood. The CDR3 region is CASSVDPTLVEAFF. CDR3 bases: TGTGCCAGCAGCGTAGACCCAACCCTAGTTGAAGCTTTCTTT.